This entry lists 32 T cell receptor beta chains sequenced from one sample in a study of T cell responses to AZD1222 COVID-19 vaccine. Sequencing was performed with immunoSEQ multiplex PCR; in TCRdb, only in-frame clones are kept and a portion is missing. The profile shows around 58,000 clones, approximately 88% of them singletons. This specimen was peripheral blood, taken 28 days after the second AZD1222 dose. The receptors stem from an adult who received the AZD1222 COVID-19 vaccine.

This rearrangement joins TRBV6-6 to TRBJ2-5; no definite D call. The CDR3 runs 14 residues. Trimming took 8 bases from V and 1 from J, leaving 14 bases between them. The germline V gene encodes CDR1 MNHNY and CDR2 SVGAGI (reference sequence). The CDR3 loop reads CASSKGRSQETQYF. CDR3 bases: TGTGCCAGCTCCAAGGGCAGAAGCCAAGAGACCCAGTACTTC.

For the CDR3, the DNA is TGCGCCAGCAGCAGAGAAGGGGACACCGGGGAGCTGTTTTTT. It specifies CASSREGDTGELFF. The rearrangement links TRBV4-1 to TRBJ2-2; D is perhaps TRBD1 (5 bases). Trimming removed 5 bases from V and 3 bases from J, with 10 bases in between. Looked up from germline, CDR1 is MGHRA and CDR2 is YSYEKL. This CDR3 is 14 amino acids long.

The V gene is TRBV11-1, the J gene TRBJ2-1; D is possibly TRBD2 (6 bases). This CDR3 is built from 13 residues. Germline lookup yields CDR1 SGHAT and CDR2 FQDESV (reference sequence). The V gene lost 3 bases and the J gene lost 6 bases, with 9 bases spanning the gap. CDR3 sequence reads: CASSFLGGNEQFF. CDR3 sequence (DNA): TGTGCCAGCAGCTTTCTCGGGGGCAATGAGCAGTTCTTC.

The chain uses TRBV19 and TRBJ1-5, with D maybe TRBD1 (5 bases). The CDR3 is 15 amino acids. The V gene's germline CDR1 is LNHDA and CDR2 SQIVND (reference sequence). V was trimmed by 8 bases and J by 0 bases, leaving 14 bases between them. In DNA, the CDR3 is TGTGCCAGTCAAGAGGGGATCCTTAGCAATCAGCCCCAGCATTTT. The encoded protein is CASQEGILSNQPQHF.

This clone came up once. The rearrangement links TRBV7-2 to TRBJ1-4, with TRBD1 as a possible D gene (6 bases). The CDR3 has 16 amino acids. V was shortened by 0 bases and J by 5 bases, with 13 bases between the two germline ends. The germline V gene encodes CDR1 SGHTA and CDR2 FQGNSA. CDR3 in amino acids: CASSLAFGTQNEKLFF. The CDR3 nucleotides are TGTGCCAGCAGCTTAGCGTTCGGGACACAAAATGAAAAACTGTTTTTT.

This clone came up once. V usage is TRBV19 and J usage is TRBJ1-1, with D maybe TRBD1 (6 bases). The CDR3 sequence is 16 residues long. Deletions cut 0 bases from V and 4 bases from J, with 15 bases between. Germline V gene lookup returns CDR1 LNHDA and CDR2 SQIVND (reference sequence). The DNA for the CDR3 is TGTGCCAGTAGTATAGAAACAGGGTTGTTGTTCACTGAAGCTTTCTTT. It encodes CASSIETGLLFTEAFF. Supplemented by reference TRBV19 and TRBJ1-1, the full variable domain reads DGGITQSPKYLFRKEGQNVTLSCEQNLNHDAMYWYRQDPGQGLRLIYYSQIVNDFQKGDIAEGYSVSREKKESFPLTVTSAQKNPTAFYLCASSIETGLLFTEAFFGQGTRLTVV.

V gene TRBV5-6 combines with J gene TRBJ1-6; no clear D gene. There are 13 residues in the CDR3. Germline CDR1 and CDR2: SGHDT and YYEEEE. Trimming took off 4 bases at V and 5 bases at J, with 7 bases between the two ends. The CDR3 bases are TGTGCCAGCAGCCGACGGGATAATTCACCCCTCCACTTT. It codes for CASSRRDNSPLHF.

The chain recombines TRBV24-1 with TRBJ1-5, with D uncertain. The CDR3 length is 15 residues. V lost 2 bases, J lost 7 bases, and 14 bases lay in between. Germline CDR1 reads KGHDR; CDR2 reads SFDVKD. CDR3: CATSDSPGAGQPQHF. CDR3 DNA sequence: TGTGCCACCAGTGATTCCCCGGGCGCGGGCCAGCCCCAGCATTTT.

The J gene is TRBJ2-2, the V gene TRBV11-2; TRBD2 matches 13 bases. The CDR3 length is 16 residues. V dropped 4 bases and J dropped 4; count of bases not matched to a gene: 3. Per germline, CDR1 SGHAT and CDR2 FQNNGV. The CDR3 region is CASSWTSGSVTGELFF. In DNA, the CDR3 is TGTGCCAGCAGCTGGACTAGCGGGAGTGTCACCGGGGAGCTGTTTTTT.

The CDR3 coding sequence is TGTGCCAGCGCAAATTCAGGGACAGATACGCAGTATTTT. This encodes CASANSGTDTQYF. The chain has TRBV14 and TRBJ2-3, with D tentatively TRBD1 (5 bases). Trimming took 8 bases from V and 3 from J, leaving 12 bases between them. Per germline, CDR1 SGHDN and CDR2 FVKESK. There are 13 residues in the CDR3.

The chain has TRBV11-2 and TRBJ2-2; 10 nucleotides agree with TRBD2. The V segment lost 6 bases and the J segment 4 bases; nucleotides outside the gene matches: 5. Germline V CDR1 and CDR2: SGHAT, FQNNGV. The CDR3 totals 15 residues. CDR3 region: CASRLGLAFTGELFF. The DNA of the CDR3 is TGTGCCAGCAGGCTGGGACTAGCGTTCACCGGGGAGCTGTTTTTT.

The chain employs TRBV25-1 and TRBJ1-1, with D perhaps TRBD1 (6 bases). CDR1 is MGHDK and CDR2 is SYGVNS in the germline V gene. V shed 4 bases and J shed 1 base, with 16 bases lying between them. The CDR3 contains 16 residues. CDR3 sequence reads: CASSGVEGQRNTEAFF. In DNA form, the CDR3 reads TGTGCCAGCAGTGGAGTAGAGGGACAAAGGAACACTGAAGCTTTCTTT.

As DNA, the CDR3 is TGTGCCAGCGGAGGACAGGGGCAAACAGATACGCAGTATTTT. Its translation is CASGGQGQTDTQYF. The chain has TRBV2 and TRBJ2-3, with 9 bases lining up with TRBD1. CDR1 and CDR2 from the germline V gene are SNHLY and FYNNEI. Losses at the gene ends were 8 bases for V and 3 bases for J; bases not matched to a gene: 6. The CDR3 totals 14 residues.

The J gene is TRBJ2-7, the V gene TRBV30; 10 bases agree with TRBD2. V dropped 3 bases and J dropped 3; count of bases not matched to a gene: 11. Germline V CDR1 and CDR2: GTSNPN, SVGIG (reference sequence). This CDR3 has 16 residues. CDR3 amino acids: CAWRPGTSAPDYEQYF. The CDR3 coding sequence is TGTGCCTGGAGGCCCGGGACTAGCGCCCCAGACTACGAGCAGTACTTC. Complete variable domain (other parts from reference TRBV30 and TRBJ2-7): SQTIHQWPATLVQPVGSPLSLECTVEGTSNPNLYWYRQAAGRGLQLLFYSVGIGQISSEVPQNLSASRPQDRQFILSSKKLLLSDSGFYLCAWRPGTSAPDYEQYFGPGTRLTVT.

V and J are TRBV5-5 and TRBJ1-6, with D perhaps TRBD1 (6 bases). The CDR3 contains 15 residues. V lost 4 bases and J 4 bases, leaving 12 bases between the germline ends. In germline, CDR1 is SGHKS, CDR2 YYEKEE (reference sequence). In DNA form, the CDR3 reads TGTGCCAGCAGCGCCGTGGACAGTTATAATTCACCCCTCCACTTT. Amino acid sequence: CASSAVDSYNSPLHF.

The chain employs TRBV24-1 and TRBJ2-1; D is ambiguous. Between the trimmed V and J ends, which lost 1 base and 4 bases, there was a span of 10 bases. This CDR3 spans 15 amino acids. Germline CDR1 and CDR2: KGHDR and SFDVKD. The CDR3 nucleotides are TGTGCCACCAGTGATTTAACTGGAGATTACAATGAGCAGTTCTTC. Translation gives CATSDLTGDYNEQFF.

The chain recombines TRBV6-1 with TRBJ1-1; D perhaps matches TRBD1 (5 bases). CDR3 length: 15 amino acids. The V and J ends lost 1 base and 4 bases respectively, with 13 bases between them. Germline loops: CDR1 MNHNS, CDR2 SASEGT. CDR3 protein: CASSEEVDGGTEAFF. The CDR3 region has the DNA TGTGCCAGCAGTGAAGAGGTCGACGGGGGCACTGAAGCTTTCTTT.

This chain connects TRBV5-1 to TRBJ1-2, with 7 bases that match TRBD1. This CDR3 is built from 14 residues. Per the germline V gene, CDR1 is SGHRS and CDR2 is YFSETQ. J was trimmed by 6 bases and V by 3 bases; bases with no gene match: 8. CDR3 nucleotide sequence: TGCGCCAGCAGCTCCGGTAACAGGGGACATGGCTACACCTTC. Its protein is CASSSGNRGHGYTF.

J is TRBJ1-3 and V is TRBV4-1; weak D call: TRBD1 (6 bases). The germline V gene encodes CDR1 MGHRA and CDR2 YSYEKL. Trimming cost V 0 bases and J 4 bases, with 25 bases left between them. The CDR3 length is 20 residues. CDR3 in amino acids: CASSQENRGLTTGSGNTIYF. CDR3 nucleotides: TGCGCCAGCAGCCAAGAGAATAGGGGTTTGACCACAGGGTCGGGAAACACCATATATTTT.

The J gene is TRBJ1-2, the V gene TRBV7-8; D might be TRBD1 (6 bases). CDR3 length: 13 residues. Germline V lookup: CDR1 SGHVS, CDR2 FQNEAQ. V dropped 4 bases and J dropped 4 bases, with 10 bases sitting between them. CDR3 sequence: CASSSGTLYGYTF. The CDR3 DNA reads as TGTGCCAGCAGCTCTGGGACACTCTATGGCTACACCTTC.

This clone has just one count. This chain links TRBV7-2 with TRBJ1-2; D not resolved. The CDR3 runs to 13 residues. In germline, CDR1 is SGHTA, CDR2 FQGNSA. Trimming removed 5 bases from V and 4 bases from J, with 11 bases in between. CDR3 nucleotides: TGTGCCAGCAGCCCCGCTTCGGGCTATGGCTACACCTTC. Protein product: CASSPASGYGYTF.

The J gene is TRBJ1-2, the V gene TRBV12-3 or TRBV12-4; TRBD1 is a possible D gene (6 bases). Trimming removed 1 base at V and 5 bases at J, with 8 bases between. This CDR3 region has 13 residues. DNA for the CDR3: TGTGCCAGCAGTTTAGAACAGGGTTATGGCTACACCTTC. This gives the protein CASSLEQGYGYTF.

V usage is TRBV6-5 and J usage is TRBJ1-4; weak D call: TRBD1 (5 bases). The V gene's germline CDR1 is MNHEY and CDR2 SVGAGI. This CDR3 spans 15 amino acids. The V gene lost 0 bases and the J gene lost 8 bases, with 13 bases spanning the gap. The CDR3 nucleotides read TGTGCCAGCAGTTACTCGGGGGGGATGGGGGAAAAACTGTTTTTT. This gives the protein CASSYSGGMGEKLFF.

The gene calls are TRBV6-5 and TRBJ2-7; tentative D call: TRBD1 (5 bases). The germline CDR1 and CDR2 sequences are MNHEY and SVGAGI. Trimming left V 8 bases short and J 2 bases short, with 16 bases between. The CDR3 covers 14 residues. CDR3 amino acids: CASSNLDNPYEQYF. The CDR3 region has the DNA TGTGCCAGCTCAAACCTGGACAACCCCTACGAGCAGTACTTC.

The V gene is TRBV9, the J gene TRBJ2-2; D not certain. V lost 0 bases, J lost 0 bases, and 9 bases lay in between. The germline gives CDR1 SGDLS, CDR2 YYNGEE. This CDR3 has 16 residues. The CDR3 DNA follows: TGTGCCAGCAGCGTAGTCGGCGGCGCGAACACCGGGGAGCTGTTTTTT. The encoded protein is CASSVVGGANTGELFF.

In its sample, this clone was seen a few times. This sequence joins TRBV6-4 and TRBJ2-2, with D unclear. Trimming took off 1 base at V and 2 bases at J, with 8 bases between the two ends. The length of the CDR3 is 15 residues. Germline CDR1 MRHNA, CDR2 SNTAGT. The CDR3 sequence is CASSDLLGNTGELFF. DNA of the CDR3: TGTGCCAGCAGTGACTTGTTGGGAAACACCGGGGAGCTGTTTTTT.

This CDR3 is CASSLVDRNIQYF. In nucleotides, the CDR3 is TGCGCCAGCAGCTTGGTGGACCGAAACATTCAGTACTTC. The J gene is TRBJ2-4, the V gene TRBV5-1; no clear D gene. V was trimmed by 0 bases and J by 6 bases, leaving 7 bases between them. The CDR3 covers 13 residues. CDR1 and CDR2 (germline): SGHRS, YFSETQ.

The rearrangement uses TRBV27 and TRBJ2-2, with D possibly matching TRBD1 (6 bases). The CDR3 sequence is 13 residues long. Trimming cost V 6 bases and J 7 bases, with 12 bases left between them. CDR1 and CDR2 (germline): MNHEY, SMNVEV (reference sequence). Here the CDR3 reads CASRPQGNGELFF. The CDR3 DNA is TGTGCCAGCAGGCCCCAGGGGAACGGGGAGCTGTTTTTT.

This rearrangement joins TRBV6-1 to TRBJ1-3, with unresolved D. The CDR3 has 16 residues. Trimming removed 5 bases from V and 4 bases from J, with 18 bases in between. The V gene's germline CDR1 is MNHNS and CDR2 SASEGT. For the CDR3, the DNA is TGTGCCAGCAGTCAAGACGAAACCTCGCTCGGAAACACCATATATTTT. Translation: CASSQDETSLGNTIYF.

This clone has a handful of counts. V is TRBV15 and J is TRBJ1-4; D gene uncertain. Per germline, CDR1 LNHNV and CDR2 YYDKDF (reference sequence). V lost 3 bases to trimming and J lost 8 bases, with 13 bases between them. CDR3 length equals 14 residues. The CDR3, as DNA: TGTGCCACCAGCAGGGTCCCTGAGAGGGAAAAACTGTTTTTT. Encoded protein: CATSRVPEREKLFF.

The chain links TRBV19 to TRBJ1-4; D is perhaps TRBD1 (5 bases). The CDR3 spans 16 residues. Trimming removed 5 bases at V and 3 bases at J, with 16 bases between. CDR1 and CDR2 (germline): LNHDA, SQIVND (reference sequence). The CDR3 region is CASSAKGHSSNEKLFF. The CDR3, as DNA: TGTGCCAGTAGTGCGAAAGGACACTCCTCTAATGAAAAACTGTTTTTT. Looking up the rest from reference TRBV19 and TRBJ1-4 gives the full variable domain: DGGITQSPKYLFRKEGQNVTLSCEQNLNHDAMYWYRQDPGQGLRLIYYSQIVNDFQKGDIAEGYSVSREKKESFPLTVTSAQKNPTAFYLCASSAKGHSSNEKLFFGSGTQLSVL.

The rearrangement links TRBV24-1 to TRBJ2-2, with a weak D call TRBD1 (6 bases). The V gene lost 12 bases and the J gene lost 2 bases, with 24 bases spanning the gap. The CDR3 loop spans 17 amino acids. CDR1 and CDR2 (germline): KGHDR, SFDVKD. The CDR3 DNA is TGTGCCGGCGAGACATTCACAGGGATTGACAACACCGGGGAGCTGTTTTTT. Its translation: CAGETFTGIDNTGELFF.